These 12 T cell receptor beta chains came from one sample sequenced in a study of Graves' ophthalmopathy and Graves' hyperthyroidism. TCR beta CDR3 amplification used RNA transcripts. Following a first-round RT-PCR that used HTBI primers, a second-round multiplex PCR was carried out. TCRdb ran MiXCR on the multiplex PCR reads and lists one entry per CDR3 protein. The data show roughly 400,000 distinct CDR3 sequences, 15% to 20% seen once. The sample consisted of peripheral blood. The receptors were sampled from a woman aged 18-35 years with Graves' ophthalmopathy.

This clonotype was seen ten or more times. This chain links TRBV12-3 or TRBV12-4 with TRBJ2-5, with D tentatively TRBD1 or TRBD2 (6 bases each). The CDR3 sequence is 15 residues long. The V and J ends lost 7 bases and 7 bases respectively, with 22 bases between them. CDR3 in amino acids: CASTATGARRGTQYF. CDR3 coding DNA: TGTGCCAGCACCGCGACGGGGGCCCGCAGGGGGACCCAGTACTTC.

This clonotype has a count of ten or more. V and J are TRBV2 and TRBJ2-6; D not certain. The V gene lost 7 bases and the J gene lost 1 base, with 8 bases spanning the gap. The CDR3 totals 14 residues. Germline V gene sequence: CDR1 SNHLY, CDR2 FYNNEI. Written as DNA, the CDR3 is TGTGCCAGCATCGTAGTATCTGGGGCCAACGTCCTGACTTTC. Its protein is CASIVVSGANVLTF. The entire variable domain, with the rest obtained from reference TRBV2 and TRBJ2-6, is as follows: EPEVTQTPSHQVTQMGQEVILRCVPISNHLYFYWYRQILGQKVEFLVSFYNNEISEKSEIFDDQFSVERPDGSNFTLKIRSTKLEDSAMYFCASIVVSGANVLTFGAGSRLTVL.

Ten or more counts support this clonotype. The chain joins TRBV29-1 to TRBJ1-1; D is undetermined. V was shortened by 3 bases and J by 2 bases, with 7 bases between the two germline ends. CDR3 length: 12 residues. Looked up from germline, CDR1 is SQVTM and CDR2 is ANQGSEA. CDR3 nucleotide sequence: TGCAGCGTTGATGTGGCAAACACTGAAGCTTTCTTT. It encodes CSVDVANTEAFF.

This clonotype was observed many times. V usage is TRBV5-5 and J usage is TRBJ2-4; the D is unclear. CDR3 size: 15 residues. Between the trimmed V and J ends, which lost 0 bases and 5 bases, there was a span of 12 bases. Germline CDR1 is SGHKS and CDR2 is YYEKEE (reference sequence). CDR3: CASSLAAVQQNIQYF. DNA of the CDR3: TGTGCCAGCAGCTTGGCTGCGGTCCAACAAAACATTCAGTACTTC.

This clonotype was detected many times. The rearrangement uses TRBV5-1 and TRBJ2-7; 9 bases match TRBD1. Trimming took 4 bases from V and 3 from J; bases not matched to a gene: 8. The CDR3 runs 15 residues. Germline loops: CDR1 SGHRS, CDR2 YFSETQ. The CDR3 DNA is TGCGCCAGCAGCCCAGAACAGGGGGCGATCTACGAGCAGTACTTC. Its translation is CASSPEQGAIYEQYF. The full variable domain, its missing parts supplied by reference TRBV5-1 and TRBJ2-7, is KAGVTQTPRYLIKTRGQQVTLSCSPISGHRSVSWYQQTPGQGLQFLFEYFSETQRNKGNFPGRFSGRQFSNSRSEMNVSTLELGDSALYLCASSPEQGAIYEQYFGPGTRLTVT.

This clonotype was picked up many times. The chain uses TRBV20-1 and TRBJ2-4; D remains ambiguous. Trimming removed 6 bases at V and 1 base at J, with 10 bases between. CDR1 DFQATT and CDR2 SNEGSKA come from the germline V gene (reference sequence). CDR3 size: 13 residues. The CDR3 loop reads CSAGVSAKNIQYF. CDR3 bases: TGCAGTGCCGGTGTTTCGGCCAAAAACATTCAGTACTTC.

This clonotype came up many times. The chain couples TRBV10-3 to TRBJ2-7, with D possibly being TRBD2 (5 bases). The V end was cut by 7 bases, the J end by 4 bases, with 14 bases between. The CDR3 is 13 residues long. In germline, CDR1 is ENHRY, CDR2 SYGVKD. The CDR3 loop reads CAINERESYEQYF. The CDR3, as DNA: TGTGCCATCAATGAACGGGAATCGTACGAGCAGTACTTC.

This clonotype was observed at least ten times. The CDR3 sequence: CASTYRSSNQPQHF. CDR3 DNA sequence: TGTGCCAGCACCTACAGGAGTAGCAATCAGCCCCAGCATTTT. V usage is TRBV6-2 or TRBV6-3 and J usage is TRBJ1-5; a weak D match, TRBD1 (5 bases). The V and J ends lost 7 bases and 0 bases respectively, with 10 bases between them. The germline CDR1 and CDR2 sequences are MNHEY and SVGEGT. The CDR3 sequence is 14 residues long.

The sample holds many counts of this clonotype. This chain connects TRBV7-2 to TRBJ2-7, with 13 nucleotides matching TRBD2. This CDR3 spans 15 amino acids. Trimming cost V 4 bases and J 7 bases; bases outside gene matches: 7. Germline V gene sequence: CDR1 SGHTA, CDR2 FQGNSA. CDR3 in DNA: TGTGCCAGCAGCTGGGGGACTAGCGGGACGGGGGAGCAGTACTTC. Translated, it gives CASSWGTSGTGEQYF.

This clonotype appeared many times. The V and J genes are TRBV11-2 and TRBJ1-2; D call uncertain. The CDR3 spans 16 residues. V was clipped by 6 bases and J by 0 bases, with 17 bases between them. Germline CDR1 and CDR2: SGHAT and FQNNGV. This CDR3 reads CASSSPKAGSNYGYTF. The CDR3 bases are TGTGCCAGCAGTTCCCCCAAAGCCGGCTCTAACTATGGCTACACCTTC. The full variable domain, rest sourced from reference TRBV11-2 and TRBJ1-2, is EAGVAQSPRYKIIEKRQSVAFWCNPISGHATLYWYQQILGQGPKLLIQFQNNGVVDDSQLPKDRFSAERLKGVDSTLKIQPAKLEDSAVYLCASSSPKAGSNYGYTFGSGTRLTVV.

This clonotype was seen at least ten times. The V gene is TRBV5-8, the J gene TRBJ1-2; D call uncertain. The V and J ends lost 2 bases and 4 bases respectively, with 12 bases between them. CDR1 SGHTS and CDR2 YDEGEE come from the germline V gene. The CDR3 runs to 14 residues. This CDR3 is CASSFTDLAYGYTF. Written as DNA, the CDR3 is TGTGCCAGCAGCTTCACAGACCTTGCCTATGGCTACACCTTC.

This clonotype was seen many times. The chain links TRBV6-1 to TRBJ1-1, with D hard to call. Germline V CDR1 and CDR2: MNHNS, SASEGT. CDR3 length: 13 amino acids. V was pared by 6 bases and J by 2 bases, with 10 bases between. This chain's CDR3 is CASRSGLNTEAFF. The CDR3 DNA reads TGTGCCAGCAGATCAGGCTTAAACACTGAAGCTTTCTTT.